The 31 T cell receptor beta chains below were found in one sample sequenced in a study of blood T cell repertoires in COVID-19. Using immunoSEQ multiplex PCR, the repertoire was profiled, and TCRdb retains in-frame clones only, with some absent. The sample holds 200,000 or so clones, over 75% seen once. Sequenced: peripheral blood. The receptors stem from a man aged 55 to 70 with acute or convalescent COVID-19.

V is TRBV12-5 and J is TRBJ2-7, with TRBD1 identical over 8 bases. CDR1 is LGHNT and CDR2 is FRNRAP in the germline V gene. This CDR3 is built from 16 residues. V was pared by 1 base and J by 8 bases, with 13 bases of the junction left unmatched. The CDR3 nucleotides read TGTGCTAGTGGTTTGGCCTTCCAGGGGGCGACCCCGAAGCAGTACTTC. Its protein product is CASGLAFQGATPKQYF.

The chain uses TRBV27 and TRBJ2-1; weak D call: TRBD1 (6 bases). CDR3 length equals 15 residues. V was cut by 3 bases and J by 4 bases, with 13 bases left in between. Germline V lookup: CDR1 MNHEY, CDR2 SMNVEV (reference sequence). The CDR3: CASSFSSGEYNEQFF. The DNA for the CDR3 is TGTGCCAGCAGTTTTTCCTCAGGGGAATACAATGAGCAGTTCTTC.

The chain couples TRBV6-5 to TRBJ2-7; the D gene is possibly TRBD2 (7 bases). CDR1 is MNHEY, CDR2 SVGAGI, per germline. This CDR3 has 15 amino acids. The V gene lost 6 bases and the J gene lost 3 bases, with 18 bases spanning the gap. For the CDR3, the DNA is TGTGCCAGCAGAAAAGGGGGGGCAGGGGACTACGAGCAGTACTTC. Translation gives CASRKGGAGDYEQYF.

The table lists this clone with a few counts. The CDR3 loop is CASSSTGAGANVLTF. In DNA form, the CDR3 reads TGTGCCAGCAGTTCGACAGGGGCTGGGGCCAACGTCCTGACTTTC. The chain uses TRBV7-9 and TRBJ2-6; 8 nucleotides match TRBD1. The CDR3 has 15 residues. V was pared by 6 bases and J by 2 bases, with 3 bases of the junction left unmatched. Germline assignment: CDR1 SEHNR and CDR2 FQNEAQ (reference sequence).

This rearrangement joins TRBV2 to TRBJ2-1, with 12 nucleotides matching TRBD2. The J segment lost 8 bases and the V segment lost 5 bases, leaving 7 bases of the junction unmatched. Germline CDR1 reads SNHLY; CDR2 reads FYNNEI. The CDR3 covers 15 residues. The CDR3 sequence: CASSSRTSGTDEQFF. For the CDR3, the DNA is TGTGCCAGCAGTTCCCGGACTAGCGGGACGGATGAGCAGTTCTTC.

This clone has just a few counts. The chain has TRBV19 and TRBJ1-5; possible D gene TRBD1, 6 bases. Germline V gene lookup returns CDR1 LNHDA and CDR2 SQIVND (reference sequence). The CDR3 sequence is 13 residues long. With 4 bases removed from V and 12 bases from J, the gap between germline ends came to 16 bases. This CDR3 reads CASSTRDTLRQHF. Here the CDR3 DNA reads TGTGCCAGTAGTACGAGGGACACCCTTCGCCAGCATTTT.

V usage is TRBV13 and J usage is TRBJ2-2; the match to TRBD2 covers 8 bases. Trimming cost V 5 bases and J 6 bases; bases outside gene matches: 8. This CDR3 comprises 15 residues. From germline, CDR1 is PRHDT and CDR2 FYEKMQ (reference sequence). Written as DNA, the CDR3 is TGTGCCAGCAGCCAAAACGGGAGGGCTTCCGGGGAGCTGTTTTTT. Translating gives CASSQNGRASGELFF. The entire variable domain, with the rest obtained from reference TRBV13 and TRBJ2-2, is as follows: AAGVIQSPRHLIKEKRETATLKCYPIPRHDTVYWYQQGPGQDPQFLISFYEKMQSDKGSIPDRFSAQQFSDYHSELNMSSLELGDSALYFCASSQNGRASGELFFGEGSRLTVL.

The CDR3 loop reads CASSQDLLAEQYF. CDR3 in DNA: TGCGCCAGCAGCCAAGATCTCCTAGCGGAGCAGTACTTC. The chain links TRBV4-3 to TRBJ2-7; tentative D call: TRBD2 (6 bases). The CDR3 is 13 amino acids. Germline values: CDR1 LGHNA, CDR2 YSLEER. V was cut by 0 bases and J by 7 bases, with 10 bases left in between.

The V gene is TRBV25-1, the J gene TRBJ1-2, with 9 positions matching TRBD1. From germline, CDR1 is MGHDK and CDR2 SYGVNS. The CDR3 covers 17 residues. J lost 4 bases, V lost 4 bases, and 13 bases had no gene match. CDR3 DNA sequence: TGTGCCAGCAGTGCCTTGGGGGGGACAGGGCTCCTCTATGGCTACACCTTC. Its translation: CASSALGGTGLLYGYTF.

V gene TRBV2 combines with J gene TRBJ2-3, with a weak D call TRBD2 (6 bases). The CDR3 runs to 15 residues. CDR1 is SNHLY and CDR2 is FYNNEI in the germline V gene. V was pared by 8 bases and J by 2 bases, with 17 bases between. CDR3 in amino acids: CASGGRQPPTDTQYF. CDR3 coding DNA: TGTGCCAGCGGTGGGAGGCAGCCCCCCACAGATACGCAGTATTTT.

V gene TRBV3-1 (or the pseudogene TRBV3-2) combines with J gene TRBJ1-6, with TRBD1 matching 10 bases. Germline lookup yields CDR1 LGHDT and CDR2 YNNKEL (reference sequence). The CDR3 is made up of 18 amino acids. Trimming removed 0 bases from V and 10 bases from J; junction bases left unmatched: 12. The CDR3, as DNA: TGTGCCAGCAGCCAAGAAGCCCGGACAGGGGGAGCGGTGTCACCCCTCCACTTT. It is translated as CASSQEARTGGAVSPLHF.

This clone appeared a few times. The chain combines TRBV28 with TRBJ2-5; 7 bases align to TRBD1. CDR3 length equals 11 residues. CDR1 is MDHEN and CDR2 is SYDVKM in the germline V gene. V lost 6 bases, J lost 12 bases, and 7 bases stayed unmatched. The CDR3 region has the DNA TGTGCCAGCAGACAAGACAGGGCCGAGTACTTC. This translates into CASRQDRAEYF.

About this clone: Additional DNA sequences in this sample encode the identical CDR3. The chain has TRBV9 and TRBJ1-5, with 7 bases fitting TRBD1. The CDR3 spans 15 residues. The V gene end was trimmed by 0 bases and the J gene end by 2 bases; junction bases not matched to a gene: 2. Germline V gene sequence: CDR1 SGDLS, CDR2 YYNGEE. The CDR3 DNA sequence: TGTGCCAGCAGCGTAGGCGGGACAGGCAATCAGCCCCAGCATTTT. This gives the protein CASSVGGTGNQPQHF.

The chain is built from TRBV19 and TRBJ2-1; TRBD2 matches 15 bases. Losses at the gene ends were 9 bases for V and 5 bases for J; bases not matched to a gene: 14. From germline, CDR1 is LNHDA and CDR2 SQIVND (reference sequence). The CDR3 sequence is 18 residues long. CDR3 sequence reads: CASKEGLAGGKGHNEQFF. Written as DNA, the CDR3 is TGTGCCAGCAAGGAGGGACTAGCGGGAGGTAAGGGCCACAATGAGCAGTTCTTC.

V and J are TRBV5-5 and TRBJ1-6, with 7 nucleotides matching TRBD1. CDR1 is SGHKS and CDR2 is YYEKEE in the germline V gene (reference sequence). The V and J ends lost 3 bases and 7 bases, in that order; junction bases with no gene match: 7. The CDR3 is 15 amino acids. The CDR3 spells CASSSTGAGNSPLHF. For the CDR3, the DNA is TGTGCCAGCAGCTCTACAGGGGCGGGGAATTCACCCCTCCACTTT. Full variable domain (rest looked up from reference TRBV5-5 and TRBJ1-6): DAGVTQSPTHLIKTRGQQVTLRCSPISGHKSVSWYQQVLGQGPQFIFQYYEKEERGRGNFPDRFSARQFPNYSSELNVNALLLGDSALYLCASSSTGAGNSPLHFGNGTRLTVT.

The chain employs TRBV9 and TRBJ1-4; TRBD1 aligns across 10 bases. The CDR3 consists of 15 residues. The V and J ends lost 3 bases and 2 bases, in that order; junction bases with no gene match: 1. Germline CDR1 and CDR2: SGDLS and YYNGEE. The CDR3 loop reads CASSATGGTNEKLFF. CDR3 DNA: TGTGCCAGCAGCGCGACAGGGGGCACTAATGAAAAACTGTTTTTT.

The chain links TRBV4-2 to TRBJ1-1; 9 bases fit TRBD1. There are 16 residues in the CDR3. Germline V lookup: CDR1 LGHNA, CDR2 YNFKEQ. Trimming at V came to 4 bases and at J to 5 bases, leaving 11 bases not matched to a gene. The CDR3 protein is CASSRTGGGRDTEAFF. The CDR3 DNA reads TGTGCCAGCAGCCGCACAGGGGGCGGGCGGGATACTGAAGCTTTCTTT.

The chain is built from TRBV6-2 or TRBV6-3 and TRBJ2-1; no clear D. Trimming removed 2 bases at V and 5 bases at J, with 13 bases between. Germline CDR1 is MNHEY and CDR2 is SVGEGT. The CDR3 covers 15 residues. As DNA, the CDR3 is TGTGCCAGCAGTTACCGGAGCCCGGCCCACAATGAGCAGTTCTTC. It codes for CASSYRSPAHNEQFF.

This clone was seen once. This chain uses TRBV6-6 with TRBJ2-1; 11 nucleotides agree with TRBD2. The CDR3 runs to 14 residues. V shed 6 bases, J shed 7 bases, and the junction held 5 bases outside the gene matches. From germline, CDR1 is MNHNY and CDR2 SVGAGI (reference sequence). DNA for the CDR3: TGTGCCAGCAGCCCCAGGACTAGCGGGAATGAGCAGTTCTTC. Protein product: CASSPRTSGNEQFF.

The CDR3 nucleotides read TGTGCCAGCACCCTCGGACTAGCGGGAGGCCGAGGTGAGCAGTTCTTC. Residues: CASTLGLAGGRGEQFF. The chain is built from TRBV3-1 (or the pseudogene TRBV3-2) and TRBJ2-1; 14 nucleotides agree with TRBD2. CDR1 and CDR2 from the germline V gene are LGHDT and YNNKEL (reference sequence). V lost 7 bases, J lost 9 bases, and 11 bases stayed unmatched. There are 16 residues in the CDR3.

This clone occurred once. CDR3 sequence reads: CASSPTANEQFF. The CDR3, as DNA: TGTGCCAGCAGCCCGACTGCGAATGAGCAGTTCTTC. This chain connects TRBV5-6 to TRBJ2-1; D not resolved. The length of the CDR3 is 12 residues. In germline, CDR1 is SGHDT, CDR2 YYEEEE. V lost 4 bases and J lost 7, with 9 bases in between.

Concerning this clone: The sample holds other DNA sequences that translate to the same CDR3. The chain employs TRBV19 and TRBJ1-5; D is possibly TRBD1 (5 bases). V gave up 5 bases and J gave up 0 bases, with 11 bases separating them. The CDR3 is 15 residues long. CDR1 LNHDA and CDR2 SQIVND come from the germline V gene (reference sequence). The CDR3 DNA follows: TGTGCCAGTAGTCCGACAGTGATTAGCAATCAGCCCCAGCATTTT. It yields the protein CASSPTVISNQPQHF.

J is TRBJ1-4 and V is TRBV28, with 8 bases matching TRBD1. Trimming at V came to 7 bases and at J to 8 bases, leaving 9 bases not matched to a gene. CDR1 MDHEN and CDR2 SYDVKM come from the germline V gene. The CDR3 sequence is 14 residues long. The CDR3, as DNA: TGTGCCAGCAAAGGACAGGGCGTTGGAGAAAAACTGTTTTTT. Its protein product is CASKGQGVGEKLFF.

This chain uses TRBV5-1 with TRBJ2-1, with 10 bases lining up with TRBD2. Trimming removed 2 bases from V and 1 base from J; junction bases left unmatched: 12. The CDR3 contains 19 residues. The germline V gene encodes CDR1 SGHRS and CDR2 YFSETQ. The CDR3 reads CASSLEDSGRAWSYNEQFF. CDR3 sequence (DNA): TGCGCCAGCAGCTTAGAGGACAGCGGGAGGGCTTGGTCCTACAATGAGCAGTTCTTC.

The rearrangement uses TRBV3-1 (or the pseudogene TRBV3-2) and TRBJ2-1; 11 bases are a match to TRBD2. V shed 3 bases, J shed 12 bases, and the junction held 22 bases outside the gene matches. CDR3 length: 19 residues. CDR1 LGHDT and CDR2 YNNKEL come from the germline V gene (reference sequence). This chain's CDR3 is CASSQGPTSGELAPWAQFF. CDR3 coding DNA: TGTGCCAGCAGCCAGGGCCCGACTAGCGGGGAACTGGCCCCCTGGGCGCAGTTCTTC.

This chain joins TRBV3-1 (or the pseudogene TRBV3-2) and TRBJ2-3; 14 positions match TRBD2. V lost 6 bases and J lost 3; bases outside the gene matches: 11. The CDR3 is 18 residues long. Germline values: CDR1 LGHDT, CDR2 YNNKEL (reference sequence). CDR3 coding DNA: TGTGCCAGCAGTCCGGGGACTAGCGGGAGAGAGGAGACAGATACGCAGTATTTT. Its translation is CASSPGTSGREETDTQYF.

This clone was found a few times. This chain connects TRBV5-4 to TRBJ2-1; no firm D call. V lost 0 bases and J 6 bases, leaving 16 bases between the germline ends. This CDR3 is 16 amino acids long. Per germline, CDR1 SGHNT and CDR2 YYREEE (reference sequence). CDR3 residues: CASSLGVQSGVNEQFF. CDR3 in DNA: TGTGCCAGCAGCTTGGGGGTACAGTCCGGTGTCAATGAGCAGTTCTTC.

V is TRBV21-1 and J is TRBJ2-7; whether TRBD1, the table's D call, matches the DNA was not checked. TRBV21-1 is classified as a pseudogene. CDR3 length: 17 amino acids. The CDR3 coding sequence is TGTGCCAGCAGCAAACCTCCTCGGGACAGGGGGCTCTACGAGCAGTACTTC. Amino acid sequence: CASSKPPRDRGLYEQYF.

The chain employs TRBV5-6 and TRBJ2-7; TRBD1 might be the D (5 bases). Trimming pared 0 bases from V and 0 bases from J, leaving 10 bases between. This CDR3 has 15 residues. From germline, CDR1 is SGHDT and CDR2 YYEEEE. DNA of the CDR3: TGTGCCAGCAGCTTGGGACAGTTGAGCTCCTACGAGCAGTACTTC. Translating it yields CASSLGQLSSYEQYF.

DNA of the CDR3: TGCAGCGTTAACAACAGGGGGCAAGAGCAGTTCTTC. The encoded protein is CSVNNRGQEQFF. The chain recombines TRBV29-1 with TRBJ2-1; 9 bases align to TRBD1. CDR1 is SQVTM, CDR2 ANQGSEA, per germline. V dropped 5 bases and J dropped 10; count of bases not matched to a gene: 6. The CDR3 is 12 amino acids.

The V gene is TRBV5-1, the J gene TRBJ2-5; TRBD2 agrees at 8 bases. J was trimmed by 4 bases and V by 6 bases; bases with no gene match: 14. Germline loops: CDR1 SGHRS, CDR2 YFSETQ. The CDR3 extends over 16 amino acids. In DNA, the CDR3 is TGCGCCAGCAAAGAATGGGCCAGCGGGAGCTCAGAGACCCAGTACTTC. Translation gives CASKEWASGSSETQYF.